The 9 T cell receptor beta chains below come from one sample, sequenced in a study of blood T cell repertoires in COVID-19. The table came from immunoSEQ multiplex PCR; TCRdb's copy has only in-frame clones and leaves some out. In the table there are 60,000 to 70,000 clones, more than 70% of which are singletons. Sample: peripheral blood. These receptors were obtained from a man between 50 and 59 years old with active COVID-19.

This clone was found a few times. This chain links TRBV29-1 with TRBJ1-2; possibly TRBD1 for D (6 bases). The germline V gene has CDR1 SQVTM and CDR2 ANQGSEA. This CDR3 is built from 13 residues. V was cut by 5 bases and J by 3 bases, with 13 bases left in between. The CDR3 nucleotides are TGCAGCGTTCCTGCAGGACAGCACTATGGCTACACCTTC. The encoded protein is CSVPAGQHYGYTF.

This chain uses TRBV6-6 with TRBJ1-1, with D perhaps matching TRBD1 (5 bases). Germline loops: CDR1 MNHNY, CDR2 SVGAGI (reference sequence). The CDR3 covers 15 residues. V dropped 6 bases and J dropped 0 bases, with 14 bases sitting between them. The DNA of the CDR3 is TGTGCCAGCAGGTCGACAGCTTCACTGAACACTGAAGCTTTCTTT. Translating gives CASRSTASLNTEAFF.

The CDR3 loop reads CASRLTSGRFYEQYF. CDR3 nucleotide sequence: TGTGCCAGCAGGCTGACTAGCGGGAGGTTTTACGAGCAGTACTTC. The V and J genes are TRBV6-6 and TRBJ2-7, with 13 bases matching TRBD2. There are 15 residues in the CDR3. V lost 6 bases and J lost 4; bases outside the gene matches: 6. Per germline, CDR1 MNHNY and CDR2 SVGAGI (reference sequence).

This rearrangement joins TRBV6-5 to TRBJ2-1, with D perhaps TRBD1 (5 bases). Germline CDR1 reads MNHEY; CDR2 reads SVGAGI. Trimming cost V 2 bases and J 6 bases, with 17 bases left between them. This CDR3 contains 16 residues. The CDR3 loop is CASSYPRRALCNEQFF. CDR3 bases: TGTGCCAGCAGTTACCCCCGCAGGGCATTATGCAATGAGCAGTTCTTC.

V is TRBV30 and J is TRBJ2-5; possible D gene TRBD1, 5 bases. Trimming pared 1 base from V and 2 bases from J, leaving 8 bases between. In germline, CDR1 is GTSNPN, CDR2 SVGIG (reference sequence). The CDR3 spans 13 residues. Here the CDR3 reads CAWSGDRQETQYF. The CDR3, as DNA: TGTGCCTGGAGTGGTGACAGACAAGAGACCCAGTACTTC.

In its sample, this clone was seen a few times. V is TRBV7-2 and J is TRBJ1-2; 8 bases align to TRBD1. V lost 5 bases, J lost 5 bases, and 13 bases stayed unmatched. Looked up from germline, CDR1 is SGHTA and CDR2 is FQGNSA. This CDR3 spans 16 amino acids. The CDR3 reads CASSGDRPKIQYGYTF. For the CDR3, the DNA is TGTGCCAGCAGCGGGGACAGGCCAAAGATACAATATGGCTACACCTTC. The full variable domain, rest sourced from reference TRBV7-2 and TRBJ1-2, is GAGVSQSPSNKVTEKGKDVELRCDPISGHTALYWYRQSLGQGLEFLIYFQGNSAPDKSGLPSDRFSAERTGGSVSTLTIQRTQQEDSAVYLCASSGDRPKIQYGYTFGSGTRLTVV.

The chain links TRBV27 to TRBJ1-2; TRBD1 aligns across 8 bases. This CDR3 has 16 amino acids. J was trimmed by 2 bases and V by 1 base; bases with no gene match: 6. The germline gives CDR1 MNHEY, CDR2 SMNVEV (reference sequence). The CDR3 sequence is CASSLLGQGANYGYTF. CDR3 DNA sequence: TGTGCCAGCAGTTTATTGGGGCAGGGGGCAAACTATGGCTACACCTTC.

This clone was observed a few times. The chain couples TRBV7-9 to TRBJ2-1; D ambiguous. There are 13 residues in the CDR3. The germline V and J ends were trimmed by 5 bases and 9 bases, with 14 bases remaining between them. Looked up from germline, CDR1 is SEHNR and CDR2 is FQNEAQ (reference sequence). The CDR3 sequence is CASSPTGKLEQFF. The CDR3 DNA follows: TGTGCCAGCAGCCCGACTGGAAAACTTGAGCAGTTCTTC.

V gene TRBV2 combines with J gene TRBJ2-5, with D perhaps matching TRBD2 (6 bases). The CDR3 is 14 amino acids. V lost 5 bases and J lost 0, with 10 bases in between. CDR1 SNHLY and CDR2 FYNNEI come from the germline V gene. CDR3 protein: CASSSSGYQETQYF. CDR3 nucleotide sequence: TGTGCCAGCAGTTCGAGCGGGTACCAAGAGACCCAGTACTTC.